Presented here are 20 T cell receptor beta chains from one specimen sequenced in a study of beta chain features in type 1 diabetes. Points from the study as a whole: TCRB CDR3 length was moderately but significantly reduced in all four CD4+ subsets of Type 1 diabetes patients.

Their antigens remain unidentified. Expressed TCRB transcripts were sequenced because the entire RNA isolate underwent reverse transcription. Libraries were prepared by immunoSEQ multiplex PCR; TCRdb keeps only in-frame clonotypes and omits some of them. Of 600,000 to 750,000 clones listed, around 12% were seen once; the top ten hold 0.09% to 0.15%. Specimen: naive CD4+ T cells from blood. These receptors were obtained from a man aged 30-40 years with type 1 diabetes.

This clone has more than one count but fewer than ten. The rearrangement joins TRBV7-2 to TRBJ2-3; 7 bases are a match to TRBD1. The CDR3 extends over 15 amino acids. V shed 3 bases, J shed 4 bases, and the junction held 7 bases outside the gene matches. The germline V gene encodes CDR1 SGHTA and CDR2 FQGNSA. The CDR3 DNA reads TGTGCCAGCAGCTTTGGGGACAGAGTTTCAGATACGCAGTATTTT. It is translated as CASSFGDRVSDTQYF.

The CDR3 DNA sequence: TGTGCCAGCAGTGGCGGGGCAGCCGGACAGAGCGAGCAGTACTTC. Translating it yields CASSGGAAGQSEQYF. The chain has TRBV25-1 and TRBJ2-7; perhaps D is TRBD1 or TRBD2 (6 bases each). CDR1 is MGHDK and CDR2 is SYGVNS in the germline V gene. Trimming took off 4 bases at V and 6 bases at J, with 19 bases between the two ends. The CDR3 consists of 15 residues.

The V gene is TRBV6-5, the J gene TRBJ1-4, with 9 bases lining up with TRBD1. The CDR3 loop spans 13 amino acids. With V trimmed by 5 bases and J by 8 bases, 3 bases remained unmatched. The germline gives CDR1 MNHEY, CDR2 SVGAGI. CDR3 loop: CASSRDREEKLFF. CDR3 nucleotide sequence: TGTGCCAGCAGTCGGGACAGGGAGGAAAAACTGTTTTTT.

This rearrangement joins TRBV25-1 to TRBJ2-3, with D possibly matching TRBD2 (5 bases). Germline values: CDR1 MGHDK, CDR2 SYGVNS. V was clipped by 2 bases and J by 0 bases, with 9 bases between them. The CDR3 runs to 15 residues. CDR3 amino acids: CASSEARTSTDTQYF. The CDR3 region has the DNA TGTGCCAGCAGTGAAGCAAGGACTAGCACAGATACGCAGTATTTT.

The chain couples TRBV28 to TRBJ2-5; D tentatively reads TRBD1 or TRBD2 (5 bases each). Germline CDR1 is MDHEN and CDR2 is SYDVKM. This CDR3 comprises 15 residues. The V end lost 2 bases, the J end lost 2 bases, and 12 bases lay between the germline ends. The CDR3 coding sequence is TGTGCCAGCAGTTTAGGGGGACGAATGCAAGAGACCCAGTACTTC. Encoded protein: CASSLGGRMQETQYF. Full variable domain (outside the CDR3, taken from reference TRBV28 and TRBJ2-5): DVKVTQSSRYLVKRTGEKVFLECVQDMDHENMFWYRQDPGLGLRLIYFSYDVKMKEKGDIPEGYSVSREKKERFSLILESASTNQTSMYLCASSLGGRMQETQYFGPGTRLLVL.

The chain employs TRBV11-2 and TRBJ2-5, with 12 bases identical to TRBD1. The V gene end was trimmed by 3 bases and the J gene end by 3 bases; junction bases not matched to a gene: 11. The CDR3 has 18 residues. Per germline, CDR1 SGHAT and CDR2 FQNNGV. CDR3 DNA: TGTGCCAGCAGCTTCAGGATTACCGGGACAGGGGGCAAAGAGACCCAGTACTTC. This codes for CASSFRITGTGGKETQYF.

The table lists this clone with a few counts. In DNA, the CDR3 is TGCGCCAGCAGCCGCAATCGGGACAGGGTGATCGAGCAGTACTTC. This codes for CASSRNRDRVIEQYF. The V gene is TRBV4-1, the J gene TRBJ2-7, with 9 bases identical to TRBD1. V lost 4 bases and J lost 6; bases outside the gene matches: 10. Germline CDR1 reads MGHRA; CDR2 reads YSYEKL. This CDR3 comprises 15 residues.

This clone came up a few times. This CDR3 reads CASSPQVPGQSEQFF. DNA for the CDR3: TGTGCCAGCTCACCACAGGTCCCTGGACAATCTGAGCAGTTCTTC. This rearrangement joins TRBV18 to TRBJ2-1; a possible D gene is TRBD1 (5 bases). Germline V gene lookup returns CDR1 KGHSH and CDR2 LQKENI. V dropped 1 base and J dropped 9 bases, with 16 bases sitting between them. The CDR3 is 15 residues long.

This clone was seen more than once but under ten times. The chain carries TRBV28 and TRBJ1-2; D unresolved. V lost 9 bases and J lost 5, with 13 bases in between. The CDR3 has 12 residues. Germline V gene lookup returns CDR1 MDHEN and CDR2 SYDVKM. The CDR3 bases are TGTGCCAGTAGGACGGACCTTTATGGCTACACCTTC. Translation: CASRTDLYGYTF.

The sample holds a few counts of this clone. The gene calls are TRBV7-8 and TRBJ1-2; D might be TRBD1 (5 bases). Trimming took off 1 base at V and 0 bases at J, with 12 bases between the two ends. The CDR3 is 16 amino acids. CDR1 is SGHVS, CDR2 FQNEAQ, per germline. CDR3 loop: CASSLVGRAPNYGYTF. The CDR3, as DNA: TGTGCCAGCAGCTTAGTAGGCAGGGCCCCTAACTATGGCTACACCTTC.

This clone was detected a few times. This chain links TRBV6-5 with TRBJ1-5, with TRBD1 as a possible D gene (5 bases). V was trimmed by 6 bases and J by 7 bases, leaving 19 bases between them. This CDR3 has 15 amino acids. The V gene's germline CDR1 is MNHEY and CDR2 SVGAGI. DNA of the CDR3: TGTGCCAGCAGGCTGCGCAGGGAAATATGGCAGCCCCAGCATTTT. Translation gives CASRLRREIWQPQHF.

This clone has just a few counts. V gene TRBV30 combines with J gene TRBJ2-2; 9 nucleotides match TRBD2. Germline values: CDR1 GTSNPN, CDR2 SVGIG (reference sequence). V lost 3 bases, J lost 7 bases, and 6 bases stayed unmatched. The CDR3 runs 14 residues. In DNA form, the CDR3 reads TGTGCCTGGAGCCCGGGACTAGCTCGCGGGGAGCTGTTTTTT. Translation: CAWSPGLARGELFF.

The sample holds a few counts of this clone. The chain carries TRBV7-9 and TRBJ2-7; 7 nucleotides agree with TRBD1. V dropped 5 bases and J dropped 0; count of bases not matched to a gene: 7. Germline-derived CDR1 and CDR2 are SEHNR and FQNEAQ (reference sequence). The CDR3 contains 15 residues. The CDR3 spells CASSLRGSSSYEQYF. As DNA, the CDR3 is TGTGCCAGCAGCCTCAGGGGGTCGTCCTCCTACGAGCAGTACTTC.

This clone was observed a handful of times. The CDR3 bases are TGTGCCAGCAGCTTAGAAAGGCCTAGCGGGTATGAGACCCAGTACTTC. Translating gives CASSLERPSGYETQYF. The V call is TRBV7-2, the J call TRBJ2-5; TRBD2 matches at 8 bases. Germline V CDR1 and CDR2: SGHTA, FQGNSA. The CDR3 contains 16 residues. J gave up 5 bases and V 1 base, and 9 bases lay outside the gene matches.

In this sample, this clone turned up a few times. The chain combines TRBV6-5 with TRBJ1-1; weak D call: TRBD1 (6 bases). CDR3 size: 14 residues. From germline, CDR1 is MNHEY and CDR2 SVGAGI. The V and J ends lost 6 bases and 1 base respectively, with 12 bases between them. CDR3 sequence reads: CASRTLDRNTEAFF. The CDR3, as DNA: TGTGCCAGCAGGACACTGGACAGGAACACTGAAGCTTTCTTT.

This clone was counted between two and nine times. This chain connects TRBV10-3 to TRBJ1-1, with D possibly matching TRBD1 (5 bases). The CDR3 is 14 amino acids. From germline, CDR1 is ENHRY and CDR2 SYGVKD. The V gene lost 5 bases and the J gene lost 3 bases, with 13 bases spanning the gap. The CDR3 DNA reads TGTGCCATCAGTCGGTCCATCAGGGACACTGAAGCTTTCTTT. It codes for CAISRSIRDTEAFF.

This sequence joins TRBV9 and TRBJ2-3, with D uncertain. Germline V gives CDR1 SGDLS, CDR2 YYNGEE. V lost 2 bases, J lost 2 bases, and 9 bases lay in between. This CDR3 region has 14 residues. CDR3 protein: CASSVSRYTDTQYF. For the CDR3, the DNA is TGTGCCAGCAGCGTCTCCAGGTACACAGATACGCAGTATTTT.

This chain joins TRBV28 and TRBJ1-2; D gene unclear. The CDR3 is 9 amino acids. Between the trimmed V and J ends, which lost 10 bases and 8 bases, there was a span of 8 bases. Germline V gene data show CDR1 as MDHEN and CDR2 as SYDVKM. The CDR3 loop is CATERGYTF. CDR3 sequence (DNA): TGTGCCACCGAACGGGGCTACACCTTC.

The chain joins TRBV29-1 to TRBJ1-4; tentative D call: TRBD1 (5 bases). Germline V gene sequence: CDR1 SQVTM, CDR2 ANQGSEA. The CDR3 runs 15 residues. The germline V and J ends were trimmed by 6 bases and 0 bases, with 14 bases remaining between them. DNA of the CDR3: TGCAGCGTAGGACGCGGGGGTACAACTAATGAAAAACTGTTTTTT. As protein: CSVGRGGTTNEKLFF. Supplemented by reference TRBV29-1 and TRBJ1-4, the full variable domain reads SAVISQKPSRDICQRGTSLTIQCQVDSQVTMMFWYRQQPGQSLTLIATANQGSEATYESGFVIDKFPISRPNLTFSTLTVSNMSPEDSSIYLCSVGRGGTTNEKLFFGSGTQLSVL.

This clone was detected a few times. The CDR3 region is CASRAQGLPSLYGYTF. The CDR3 nucleotides read TGTGCCAGCAGAGCTCAAGGCTTACCATCCTTATATGGCTACACCTTC. The chain carries TRBV27 and TRBJ1-2; no firm D call. CDR1 and CDR2 (germline): MNHEY, SMNVEV (reference sequence). V was clipped by 6 bases and J by 5 bases, with 22 bases between them. This CDR3 is 16 amino acids long.